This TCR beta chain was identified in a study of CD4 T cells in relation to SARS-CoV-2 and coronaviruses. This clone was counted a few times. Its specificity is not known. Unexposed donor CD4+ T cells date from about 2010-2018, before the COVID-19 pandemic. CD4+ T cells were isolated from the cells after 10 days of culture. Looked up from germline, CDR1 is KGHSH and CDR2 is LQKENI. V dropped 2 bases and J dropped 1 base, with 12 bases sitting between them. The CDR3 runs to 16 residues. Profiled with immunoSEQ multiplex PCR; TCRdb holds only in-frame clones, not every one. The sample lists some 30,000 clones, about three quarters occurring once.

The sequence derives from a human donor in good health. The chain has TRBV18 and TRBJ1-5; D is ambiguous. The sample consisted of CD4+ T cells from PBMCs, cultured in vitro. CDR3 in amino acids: CASSPDGDPSNQPQHF. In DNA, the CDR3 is TGTGCCAGCTCACCAGATGGCGACCCGAGCAATCAGCCCCAGCATTTT.